The present T cell receptor beta chain was sequenced within a study of T cell clones after liver transplantation. Study overall: Post-transplant blood was tracked for graft-donor-reactive T cell clones identified in a pre-transplant mixed lymphocyte reaction.

The CDR3 is 16 residues long. Per germline, CDR1 MDHEN and CDR2 SYDVKM. J gave up 3 bases and V 2 bases, and 6 bases lay outside the gene matches. Clones were read by immunoSEQ multiplex PCR, and TCRdb kept only the in-frame ones, dropping some. The sample records 68,000 or so clones, about 80% being singletons. The receptor was derived from a human donor who received a liver transplant. This specimen consisted of CD4+ T cells from blood, obtained before liver transplant. This chain joins TRBV28 and TRBJ1-5; 8 bases are shared with TRBD1. Here the CDR3 DNA reads TGTGCCAGCAGTTTAGGTGGACAGGGACTCAATCAGCCCCAGCATTTT. This gives the protein CASSLGGQGLNQPQHF.